This TCR beta chain originates from a study of cytomegalovirus exposure and HLA in healthy donors. This CDR3 has 16 amino acids. CDR1 is MNHNS, CDR2 SASEGT, per germline. J lost 3 bases, V lost 2 bases, and 8 bases had no gene match. 13 Jbeta primers and 60 Vbeta primers were used for the PCR. Using immunoSEQ multiplex PCR, the repertoire was profiled, and TCRdb retains in-frame clones only, with some absent. The sample has about 55,000 clones, 82% seen once; the top ten hold roughly 1.4%. Whole-study findings and limits: Upon later analysis, HLA-associated TCR beta chains proved more clonally expanded than other, equally common chains.

Comment on this clone: The antigen remains unidentified.

Sequencing input: PBMCs. The sequence was obtained from a man aged 30 to 45 in good health and CMV-seronegative. The chain has TRBV6-1 and TRBJ1-2; 8 bases are shared with TRBD1. The CDR3 DNA reads as TGTGCCAGCAGTGAACCGCGGACAGGGAAAGACTATGGCTACACCTTC. It is translated as CASSEPRTGKDYGYTF.